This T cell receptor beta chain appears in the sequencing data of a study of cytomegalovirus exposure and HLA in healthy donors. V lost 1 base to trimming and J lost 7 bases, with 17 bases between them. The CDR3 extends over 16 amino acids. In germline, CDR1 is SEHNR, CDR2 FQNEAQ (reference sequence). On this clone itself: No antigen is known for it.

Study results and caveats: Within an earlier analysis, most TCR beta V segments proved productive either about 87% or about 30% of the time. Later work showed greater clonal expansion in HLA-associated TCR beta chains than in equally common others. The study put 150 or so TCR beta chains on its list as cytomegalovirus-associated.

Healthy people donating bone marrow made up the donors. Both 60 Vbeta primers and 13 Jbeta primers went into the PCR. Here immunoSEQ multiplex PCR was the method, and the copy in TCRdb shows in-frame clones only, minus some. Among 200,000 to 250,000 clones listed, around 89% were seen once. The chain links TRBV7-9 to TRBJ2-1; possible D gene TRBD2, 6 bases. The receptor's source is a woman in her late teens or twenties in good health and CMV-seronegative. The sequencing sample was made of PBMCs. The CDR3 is CASSLGRGSGGNEQFF. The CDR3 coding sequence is TGTGCCAGCAGCTTAGGGCGGGGATCTGGTGGAAATGAGCAGTTCTTC.